The T cell receptor beta chain under discussion was sequenced for a study of regulatory T cells in long-lasting Graves disease (dated by TCRdb to about 2021). Some background on the complete study: In the newly diagnosed Graves' disease group, patients had been taking antithyroid drugs for less than 3 months. Persistent Graves' disease patients were compared with newly diagnosed Graves' disease patients by peripheral blood TCR sequencing and RNA sequencing. The study took place in China and was registered as a clinical trial. TCR sequencing covered some 13 persistent and around 20 newly diagnosed Graves' disease patients, 33 samples in total. Overall results and qualifications from the work: Persistent Graves' disease patients showed lower TCR Shannon entropy and fewer highly expanded clones than newly diagnosed patients, suggesting clonal expansion. Sequencing and analysis were restricted to the TCR beta chain. Persistent patients shared more public clonotypes among themselves (approximately 2,500) than newly diagnosed patients did (approximately 970). Persistent disease showed preferential use of TRBV28, TRBJ1-2 and TRBJ2-5, whereas newly diagnosed disease favored TRBV20-1 and TRBJ2-1. Because the primary lesion, thyroid tissue, could not be accessed, the study looked at peripheral blood alone. As a limitation, the authors acknowledged that the small sample size may reduce accuracy.

The sample holds many counts of this clonotype. This clone's antigen is unknown. The sample holds no much larger clone one base away, and base qualities are not on file. The sample's time point label is to be understood as: newly diagnosed GD, antithyroid drugs for less than 3 months. For both TCR sequencing and RNA sequencing, RNA was extracted from PBMCs in TRIzol. The diagnosis of Graves' disease followed American Thyroid Association guidelines. Patients for the study were recruited at an endocrinology department in Xi'an, China. From each patient, about 9 milliliters of peripheral blood was collected into an EDTA anticoagulant tube. Ficoll Paque Plus density gradient separation was used to isolate PBMCs, and no further T cell sorting was performed. An Agilent 2100 Bioanalyzer and agarose gel were used to check RNA quality, and a NanoDrop 2000 was used to measure RNA concentration. Receptor libraries were prepared by multiplex PCR. Instrument on record: Illumina HiSeq 4000. TCR beta libraries were built with iRepertoire HTBI primers and Arm-PCR amplification of CDR3 regions. Before sequencing, the PCR products went through gel purification. The original pipeline was this. Gene usage analysis of CDR3 amino acid clonotypes used the approximately 62 TRBV and around 14 TRBJ segments found across samples. COPE and FqMerger were used to merge filtered high-quality paired reads into contigs. BLAST was used to align contigs to IMGT TRBV, TRBD and TRBJ reference genes, and CDR3 was defined according to IMGT. Highly expanded clones were defined as clonotypes with a frequency above 0.1%. Repertoire diversity was measured by Shannon entropy, and V-J evenness by the Gini coefficient. Clonotypes shared by more than one individual were considered public. The raw public data were reprocessed by TCRdb itself: fastp quality trimming at Q25, MiXCR clonotype calling, in-frame beta chains only. Merged by CDR3 protein, the rows form single entries marked with the most common genes and DNA. TCRdb, not the authors, supplied the V and J calls. The sample includes 350,000 to 400,000 distinct CDR3 sequences, with roughly 16% observed a single time. In total, the top ten clones hold around 21% of the sample.

The V end loses 2 bases and the J end loses 7 bases, and a stretch of 7 bases separates them. The CDR3 runs 12 residues from the cysteine to the phenylalanine. Here the CDR3 DNA is all that survives: 36 bases in frame from base 1. CDR1 and CDR2, looked up from the germline V gene, are MNHNS and SASEGT. These data were likewise used in another study, on T cells in Graves' hyperthyroidism and ophthalmopathy. The second study also describes: Graves' hyperthyroidism was defined as stable when no progression to ophthalmopathy occurred over 18 months of follow-up. Hyperthyroidism patients were aged 18 to 65 years and newly diagnosed, with disease duration of less than 2 months. Patients with uncontrolled infections, other autoimmune diseases, pregnancy or lactation were excluded. Clinical symptoms, serum thyroxine and TRAb, thyroid ultrasound, and orbital computed tomography formed the basis for the diagnoses. The first round of RT-PCR for the TCR CDR3 was performed with the HTBI primer set and the Qiagen OneStep RT-PCR kit. Blood samples also contained most of the expanded thyroid clonotypes (frequency above 0.001), which suggests that blood repertoires may reflect thyroid immune responses. A 13 V-J signature model separated ophthalmopathy from stable hyperthyroidism, with 87.88% sensitivity and roughly 81% specificity in cross-validation and 80%/75% in testing. In validation, the model predicted progression to ophthalmopathy a median of roughly 6.5 months before onset, with about 64% sensitivity and roughly 72% specificity. To identify distinguishing TCR V-J signatures, a discovery cohort of around 100 patients was used, comprising 43 with Graves' ophthalmopathy and some 60 with stable Graves' hyperthyroidism. Prospective prediction of ophthalmopathy was tested in an independent validation cohort consisting of some 20 hyperthyroidism patients and 15 or so patients who later progressed to ophthalmopathy. The roughly 94 discovery patients were randomly divided into training and test sets at a 7:3 ratio. The study also compared thyroid tissue and blood T-cell repertoires from five or six Graves' hyperthyroidism patients. After blood sampling, hyperthyroidism patients were treated with methimazole at a starting dose of 30 mg daily, and ophthalmopathy patients were treated with high-dose intravenous methylprednisolone. The libraries were constructed in a second round of multiplex PCR and then size-selected and purified. The libraries were sequenced on an Illumina HiSeq2000 using paired-end 100 bp reads. SOAPnuke was used to process the raw data, throwing out any read that contained adapters or uncalled bases, had a mean Phred below 15, or lacked an exact constant-primer or identifier match. High-quality paired reads were merged using COPE v1.2.5, and each unique nucleotide sequence was defined as a clonotype. Clonotypes were aligned to IMGT TRBV, TRBD and TRBJ reference segments using MiTCR v1.1. The analysis was restricted to V-J combinations with a frequency above 0.0001, which together covered 99% to 99.2% of the repertoires. The TCS score was defined as the ratio of F50 (clonal expansion) to E x V (chaos), calculated using BLOSUM62-based TCRdist between CDR3 peptides within each V-J. Welch's t-statistics and random forest reduced some 510 V-J features to 13, which were used in a naive Bayes classifier (R e1071). Sample size was not statistically predetermined, and blinding of investigators to group allocation was not performed. The paper describes TCR Vbeta CDR3 sequencing of about 140 peripheral blood samples, made up of some 40 ophthalmopathy patients, around 73 hyperthyroidism patients and 17 progressor patients.

The clonotype comes from a woman aged 18-35 years with Graves disease. Donor details come from another sample of the same person, matched by shared clones. The sequenced sample was peripheral blood mononuclear cells (PBMCs), obtained at new diagnosis, from a patient treated with antithyroid drugs. Recombination linked TRBV6-1 to TRBJ2-3; D gene: possibly TRBD2, on 5 matching bases. CDR3 protein: CASSERRYTQYF. The DNA sequence is given as TGTGCCAGCAGTGAACGGAGGTATACGCAGTATTTT.